This TCR beta chain appears in the sequencing data of a study of metastatic and nonmetastatic thyroid tumors. The entire patient cohort was treatment-naive prior to thyroid surgery. The germline CDR1 and CDR2 sequences are SGHAT and FQDESV (reference sequence). This CDR3 is built from 15 residues. With V trimmed by 5 bases and J by 5 bases, 9 bases remained unmatched. Through MiXCR, TCRdb re-clonotyped the PCR reads. Here the sample spans 15,000 to 25,000 clones, less than 30% being singletons. The chain links TRBV11-1 to TRBJ2-1, with 7 positions matching TRBD1. Sequenced sample: blood. The source is a male donor with papillary thyroid cancer or a benign thyroid nodule (not recorded which). Some clones in this sample may be carry-over from other donors' samples. As DNA, the CDR3 is TGTGCCAGCAGCCTCAGACAGGGACCCAACAATGAGCAGTTCTTC. Amino acids: CASSLRQGPNNEQFF. Full variable domain (missing parts from reference TRBV11-1 and TRBJ2-1): EAEVAQSPRYKITEKSQAVAFWCDPISGHATLYWYRQILGQGPELLVQFQDESVVDDSQLPKDRFSAERLKGVDSTLKIQPAELGDSAMYLCASSLRQGPNNEQFFGPGTRLTVL.